The 29 T cell receptor beta chains reported below all come from one sample, sequenced in a study of cytomegalovirus exposure and HLA in healthy donors (dated by TCRdb to about 2017). Library creation used the immunoSEQ multiplex PCR assay. A mixture of 60 forward primers for TCR Vbeta segments and 13 reverse primers for TCR Jbeta segments was used in the multiplex PCR. TCRdb mirrors the immuneACCESS table, restricted to in-frame sequences. Some clones are absent from its copies; in checked studies, under half trace to an unresolved V gene, and the reason for the others is unknown. Across this sample there are 170,000 or so clones, with 80% seen only once. Together, the top ten hold 0.65% of the sample. What was sequenced was PBMCs. These receptors all stem from a boy between 10 and 17 years old in good health and CMV-seronegative.

The chain employs TRBV15 and TRBJ1-5, with D unclear. Trimming cost V 1 base and J 7 bases, with 14 bases left between them. CDR3 length: 15 amino acids. Germline assignment: CDR1 LNHNV and CDR2 YYDKDF (reference sequence). CDR3 in amino acids: CATSRVVDSHQPQHF. The CDR3, as DNA: TGTGCCACCAGCAGAGTAGTGGACTCTCACCAGCCCCAGCATTTT.

The rearrangement joins TRBV6-6 to TRBJ1-5; 8 nucleotides agree with TRBD1. Germline V gene sequence: CDR1 MNHNY, CDR2 SVGAGI (reference sequence). CDR3 length equals 14 residues. J was trimmed by 7 bases and V by 6 bases; bases with no gene match: 8. CDR3 in amino acids: CASRLQGERQPQHF. CDR3 in DNA: TGTGCCAGCAGGTTACAGGGGGAGAGGCAGCCCCAGCATTTT.

The V call is TRBV14, the J call TRBJ1-1; D is perhaps TRBD1 (5 bases). The CDR3 sequence is 17 residues long. V was clipped by 0 bases and J by 4 bases, with 18 bases between them. CDR1 and CDR2 from the germline V gene are SGHDN and FVKESK. CDR3 sequence reads: CASSQEEGLIAGTEAFF. In DNA form, the CDR3 reads TGTGCCAGCAGCCAAGAGGAGGGACTGATAGCTGGCACTGAAGCTTTCTTT. The full variable domain, rest sourced from reference TRBV14 and TRBJ1-1, is EAGVTQFPSHSVIEKGQTVTLRCDPISGHDNLYWYRRVMGKEIKFLLHFVKESKQDESGMPNNRFLAERTGGTYSTLKVQPAELEDSGVYFCASSQEEGLIAGTEAFFGQGTRLTVV.

This clone has just one count. V usage is TRBV19 and J usage is TRBJ1-2; D is perhaps TRBD1 (6 bases). Germline V CDR1 and CDR2: LNHDA, SQIVND (reference sequence). The V end lost 7 bases, the J end lost 7 bases, and 13 bases lay between the germline ends. The length of the CDR3 is 12 residues. This chain's CDR3 is CASKETGSGYTF. The CDR3 nucleotides read TGTGCCAGTAAAGAGACAGGTAGTGGCTACACCTTC.

This sequence joins TRBV11-2 and TRBJ1-3; no reliable D call. Trimming left V 4 bases short and J 7 bases short, with 17 bases between. CDR3 length: 15 amino acids. Germline CDR1 and CDR2: SGHAT and FQNNGV. The chain's CDR3 is CASSSDPGLANTIYF. CDR3 nucleotides: TGTGCCAGCAGCTCCGATCCAGGTCTTGCCAACACCATATATTTT.

This clone was observed once. The genes are TRBV30 and TRBJ1-5; D possibly corresponds to TRBD1 (6 bases). Germline lookup yields CDR1 GTSNPN and CDR2 SVGIG (reference sequence). CDR3 length equals 16 residues. V was shortened by 0 bases and J by 1 base, with 13 bases between the two germline ends. The CDR3 DNA follows: TGTGCCTGGAGTGTACGCAGGGGTGACAGCAATCAGCCCCAGCATTTT. This codes for CAWSVRRGDSNQPQHF.

In the case of this clone: One junction end does not reproduce the germline sequence, and a read error may be involved. CDR3 DNA: TGTTCCAGCAGCCCCAAAGGGGGCGAGGGGAACACTGAAGCTTTCTTT. Its protein product is CSSSPKGGEGNTEAFF. The chain joins TRBV7-9 to TRBJ1-1; TRBD1 matches at 7 bases. The CDR3 runs to 16 residues. In germline, CDR1 is SEHNR, CDR2 FQNEAQ (reference sequence).

In this sample, this clone turned up once. This chain uses TRBV4-3 with TRBJ2-2, with TRBD2 identical over 14 bases. The CDR3 runs 15 residues. Germline lookup yields CDR1 LGHNA and CDR2 YSLEER. J was trimmed by 8 bases and V by 4 bases; bases with no gene match: 3. CDR3 amino acids: CASSRRLAGGGELFF. In DNA form, the CDR3 reads TGCGCCAGCAGCCGACGACTAGCGGGAGGGGGGGAGCTGTTTTTT.

The rearrangement joins TRBV19 to TRBJ2-7, with D uncertain. CDR1 and CDR2 from the germline V gene are LNHDA and SQIVND (reference sequence). The CDR3 is 14 residues long. The V end was cut by 2 bases, the J end by 3 bases, with 11 bases between. CDR3 sequence reads: CASSIQASNYEQYF. The CDR3 nucleotides read TGTGCCAGTAGTATACAGGCGTCTAACTACGAGCAGTACTTC.

The chain employs TRBV29-1 and TRBJ1-1, with D possibly being TRBD1 (6 bases). CDR1 and CDR2 (germline): SQVTM, ANQGSEA. Trimming pared 7 bases from V and 1 base from J, leaving 10 bases between. The CDR3 runs to 12 residues. The CDR3 sequence is CSAGQQNTEAFF. The CDR3 DNA follows: TGCAGCGCTGGACAGCAGAACACTGAAGCTTTCTTT.

This clone was counted once. The rearrangement uses TRBV25-1 and TRBJ2-7; TRBD1 aligns across 9 bases. CDR1 is MGHDK and CDR2 is SYGVNS in the germline V gene. J was trimmed by 6 bases and V by 10 bases; bases with no gene match: 13. This CDR3 region has 14 residues. Here the CDR3 DNA reads TGTGCCACCAGGGGGACAGGGTGGTCGGGCGAGCAGTACTTC. This sequence encodes CATRGTGWSGEQYF.

This clone was detected only a few times. The CDR3 is CASSYRGPNTEAFF. CDR3 in DNA: TGTGCCAGCAGCTACAGGGGGCCGAACACTGAAGCTTTCTTT. This rearrangement joins TRBV11-3 to TRBJ1-1; 9 nucleotides align to TRBD1. J lost 1 base, V lost 4 bases, and 1 base had no gene match. This CDR3 has 14 residues. Germline-derived CDR1 and CDR2 are SGHNT and YENEEA.

This chain joins TRBV6-1 and TRBJ1-2; 8 positions match TRBD1. CDR3 size: 14 residues. Unmatched junction bases numbered 3, after V lost 3 bases and J lost 3 bases. From germline, CDR1 is MNHNS and CDR2 SASEGT. CDR3 amino acids: CASSDKDRDYGYTF. In DNA, the CDR3 is TGTGCCAGCAGTGACAAGGACAGGGACTATGGCTACACCTTC.

The gene calls are TRBV6-1 and TRBJ1-3; D remains unclear. V was pared by 5 bases and J by 0 bases, with 11 bases between. CDR3 length: 15 residues. Per the germline V gene, CDR1 is MNHNS and CDR2 is SASEGT. For the CDR3, the DNA is TGTGCCAGCAGTCGGGGAGACTACTCTGGAAACACCATATATTTT. Translation gives CASSRGDYSGNTIYF.

The chain joins TRBV10-3 to TRBJ1-4, with D possibly TRBD1 on 5 matching bases. The V gene's germline CDR1 is ENHRY and CDR2 SYGVKD. V gave up 6 bases and J gave up 4 bases, with 12 bases separating them. The CDR3 has 14 amino acids. The CDR3 DNA reads as TGTGCCATCAGCCCGACAGAGAGTAATGAAAAACTGTTTTTT. Translated: CAISPTESNEKLFF.

This clone has just one count. The rearrangement uses TRBV2 and TRBJ1-5; 9 nucleotides agree with TRBD1. V was clipped by 8 bases and J by 3 bases; unmatched bases: 5. This CDR3 spans 14 amino acids. Germline V gene sequence: CDR1 SNHLY, CDR2 FYNNEI. DNA for the CDR3: TGTGCCAGCGGGGACAGGGCGACCAATCAGCCCCAGCATTTT. This sequence encodes CASGDRATNQPQHF.

The chain carries TRBV12-5 and TRBJ1-2; 7 bases map to TRBD1. The length of the CDR3 is 14 residues. V lost 1 base to trimming and J lost 6 bases; unmatched junction nucleotides: 5. The germline V gene encodes CDR1 LGHNT and CDR2 FRNRAP. The DNA of the CDR3 is TGTGCTAGTGGTTTGGACAGGGGCTTGGATGGCTACACCTTC. Translating it yields CASGLDRGLDGYTF.

The CDR3 DNA sequence: TGTGCCAGCAGCTCCACATCGGGGGCAGATACGCAGTATTTT. Protein product: CASSSTSGADTQYF. The chain links TRBV5-6 to TRBJ2-3, with D possibly matching TRBD2 (6 bases). Germline CDR1 SGHDT, CDR2 YYEEEE. This CDR3 is 14 amino acids long. V gave up 3 bases and J gave up 4 bases, with 12 bases separating them. The complete variable domain, with remaining parts taken from reference TRBV5-6 and TRBJ2-3, reads DAGVTQSPTHLIKTRGQQVTLRCSPKSGHDTVSWYQQALGQGPQFIFQYYEEEERQRGNFPDRFSGHQFPNYSSELNVNALLLGDSALYLCASSSTSGADTQYFGPGTRLTVL.

This chain uses TRBV10-3 with TRBJ1-1; D ambiguous. Germline assignment: CDR1 ENHRY and CDR2 SYGVKD. V lost 3 bases, J lost 0 bases, and 11 bases lay in between. The CDR3 contains 15 residues. CDR3 region: CAISDSGILNTEAFF. The CDR3 DNA sequence: TGTGCCATCAGTGATTCCGGGATTCTGAACACTGAAGCTTTCTTT.

V is TRBV5-8 and J is TRBJ2-1; 11 nucleotides line up with TRBD1. Germline loops: CDR1 SGHTS, CDR2 YDEGEE. J was trimmed by 3 bases and V by 4 bases; bases with no gene match: 3. This CDR3 spans 15 amino acids. The CDR3 reads CASSTGTGGYNEQFF. The CDR3 DNA sequence: TGTGCCAGCAGCACCGGGACAGGGGGCTACAATGAGCAGTTCTTC.

In DNA, the CDR3 is TGTGCCAGCAGCTTGTCGCTAGCGGGAGGTGAGCAGTACTTC. As protein: CASSLSLAGGEQYF. The chain couples TRBV5-4 to TRBJ2-7, with TRBD2 matching 11 bases. The V segment lost 1 base and the J segment 7 bases; nucleotides outside the gene matches: 4. Germline V gene sequence: CDR1 SGHNT, CDR2 YYREEE (reference sequence). This CDR3 region has 14 residues. Supplemented by reference TRBV5-4 and TRBJ2-7, the full variable domain reads ETGVTQSPTHLIKTRGQQVTLRCSSQSGHNTVSWYQQALGQGPQFIFQYYREEENGRGNFPPRFSGLQFPNYSSELNVNALELDDSALYLCASSLSLAGGEQYFGPGTRLTVT.

V and J are TRBV7-9 and TRBJ2-5; 10 bases fit TRBD1. Unmatched junction bases numbered 10, after V lost 5 bases and J lost 1 base. Germline CDR1 is SEHNR and CDR2 is FQNEAQ (reference sequence). This CDR3 region has 17 residues. The CDR3 spells CASSPEAGQGIQETQYF. In DNA form, the CDR3 reads TGTGCCAGCAGCCCCGAAGCGGGACAGGGGATCCAAGAGACCCAGTACTTC.

The chain is built from TRBV5-4 and TRBJ2-1; TRBD2 matches at 8 bases. Germline V gene sequence: CDR1 SGHNT, CDR2 YYREEE (reference sequence). The CDR3 extends over 15 amino acids. J lost 0 bases, V lost 2 bases, and 1 base had no gene match. The CDR3 sequence is CASSFLAGSYNEQFF. The CDR3 nucleotides read TGTGCCAGCAGCTTCCTAGCGGGCTCCTACAATGAGCAGTTCTTC.

V usage is TRBV6-5 and J usage is TRBJ1-2, with 7 bases fitting TRBD1. With 6 bases clipped from V and 5 bases from J, the junction kept 12 bases outside the gene matches. This CDR3 is 15 amino acids long. Germline lookup yields CDR1 MNHEY and CDR2 SVGAGI. In DNA, the CDR3 is TGTGCCAGCAGGTCCACCGACAGGGTTGGGTATGGCTACACCTTC. This codes for CASRSTDRVGYGYTF.

The chain combines TRBV13 with TRBJ1-1; D is perhaps TRBD1 (6 bases). From germline, CDR1 is PRHDT and CDR2 FYEKMQ (reference sequence). V lost 4 bases to trimming and J lost 6 bases, with 12 bases between them. This CDR3 is built from 13 residues. CDR3 DNA sequence: TGTGCCAGCAGCTCCAGGGGTGTCCCTGAAGCTTTCTTT. Its translation is CASSSRGVPEAFF.

This chain links TRBV19 with TRBJ2-5; 7 positions match TRBD2. Germline V gene sequence: CDR1 LNHDA, CDR2 SQIVND (reference sequence). The CDR3 is 15 amino acids. Trimming took 9 bases from V and 4 from J; bases not matched to a gene: 14. The CDR3 region has the DNA TGTGCCAGCTCCGCCGGCGCGGGAGTAGTAGAGACCCAGTACTTC. It codes for CASSAGAGVVETQYF.

The chain couples TRBV9 to TRBJ2-7; perhaps TRBD1 as D (5 bases). Trimming took off 0 bases at V and 2 bases at J, with 9 bases between the two ends. Looked up from germline, CDR1 is SGDLS and CDR2 is YYNGEE. The CDR3 contains 14 residues. Written as DNA, the CDR3 is TGTGCCAGCAGCGTAGGCAGGGTCCCCTACGAGCAGTACTTC. It codes for CASSVGRVPYEQYF.

On this clone itself: The conserved closing phenylalanine or tryptophan is absent in this CDR3, likely reflecting a read error. The V and J genes are TRBV29-1 and TRBJ2-2; possible D gene TRBD2, 6 bases. Between the trimmed V and J ends, which lost 6 bases and 8 bases, there was a span of 16 bases. There are 13 residues in the CDR3. Germline CDR1 SQVTM, CDR2 ANQGSEA. The DNA for the CDR3 is TGCAGCGTGGGGGTCGGGGGAGGAGGGGAGCTGTTTTGT. Protein sequence: CSVGVGGGGELFC.

V usage is TRBV2 and J usage is TRBJ2-7; 9 nucleotides align to TRBD1. CDR3 size: 16 residues. V trimming: 4 bases; J trimming: 2 bases; junction bases outside the gene matches: 9. Germline V gene lookup returns CDR1 SNHLY and CDR2 FYNNEI. In DNA, the CDR3 is TGTGCCAGCAGTGTTCCTCCCGGGACAGGGACCTACGAGCAGTACTTC. Translation: CASSVPPGTGTYEQYF.